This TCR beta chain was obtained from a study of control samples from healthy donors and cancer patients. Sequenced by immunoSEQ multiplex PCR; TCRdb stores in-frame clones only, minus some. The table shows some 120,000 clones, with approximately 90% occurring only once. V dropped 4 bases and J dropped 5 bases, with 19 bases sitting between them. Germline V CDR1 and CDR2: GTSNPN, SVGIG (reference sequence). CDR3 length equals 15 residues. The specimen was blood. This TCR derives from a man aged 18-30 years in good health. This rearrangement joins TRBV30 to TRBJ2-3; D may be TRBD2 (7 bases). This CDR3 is CAWMGGLSERDTQYF. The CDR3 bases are TGTGCCTGGATGGGGGGGCTTTCTGAAAGAGATACGCAGTATTTT.